These T cell receptor beta chains were read from a single sample in a study of identical twins. TCRdb reprocessed the 5' RACE reads with MiXCR, giving one entry per CDR3 protein. The sample shows fewer than 450,000 distinct CDR3 sequences, approximately 8.8% of them seen only once. Sequencing used naive T cells sorted from blood. The receptors stem from a woman between 50 and 59 years old in good health. The CDR3 runs from the conserved cysteine through the conserved F or W. The D gene is left open where the match is weak. Not all rows give a size; the values are once, few, many and, for expanded clones, a class.

abundance	j_gene	v_gene	len	d_gene	CDR3nt	CDR3aa
-	TRBJ2-7	TRBV5-1	16	TRBD1	TGCGCCAGCAGCTTGTTAGGAGACAGGGAAAGCCACGAGCAGTACTTC	CASSLLGDRESHEQYF
-	TRBJ1-1	TRBV7-2	12	-	TGTGCCAGCAGCCCCTGGTTGGGGCGAGCTTTCTTT	CASSPWLGRAFF
-	TRBJ2-5	TRBV30	12	-	TGTGCCTGGAGTACGGGGACAGAGACCCAGTACTTC	CAWSTGTETQYF
few	TRBJ2-5	TRBV19	15	-	TGTGCCAGTAGTATAGAACGTGGCAGTAGGGAGACCCAGTACTTC	CASSIERGSRETQYF
-	TRBJ2-2	TRBV29-1	14	-	TGCAGCGTTGACCAGGGGCTGGCCACCGGGGAGCTGTTTTTT	CSVDQGLATGELFF
many	TRBJ1-5	TRBV3-1	13	-	TGTGCCAGCAGCCAGGAGGGCGGGCAGCCCCAGCATTTT	CASSQEGGQPQHF
many	TRBJ2-1	TRBV10-3	12	TRBD2	TGTGCCATCAGAATAGCGGGAGGGGAGCAGTTCTTC	CAIRIAGGEQFF
few	TRBJ2-2	TRBV5-4	15	-	TGTGCCAGCAGCTCGCTAGTAATAGGGGACCGGGAGCTGTTTTTT	CASSSLVIGDRELFF
-	TRBJ2-3	TRBV5-1	15	-	TGCGCCAGCAGCTTGGATGGTAGGGCCGGGGATACGCAGTATTTT	CASSLDGRAGDTQYF
many	TRBJ2-3	TRBV5-1	14	-	TGCGCCAGCTCCCCGGGAAAAAGGGCAGATACGCAGTATTTT	CASSPGKRADTQYF
few	TRBJ2-1	TRBV15	15	TRBD2	TGTGCCACCAGCAGACGGCTAGCGGGAGGCCCCGAGCAGTTCTTC	CATSRRLAGGPEQFF
many	TRBJ2-1	TRBV18	16	TRBD1	TGTGCCAGCTCACCGGACCCCGGGACAGTGTACAATGAGCAGTTCTTC	CASSPDPGTVYNEQFF
few	TRBJ2-5	TRBV15	12	-	TGTGCCACCAGCATGGGTCCGGAGACCCAGTACTTC	CATSMGPETQYF
few	TRBJ2-5	TRBV12-3/TRBV12-4	13	-	TGTGCCAGCACCTCCAGGGTTGGAAAGACCCAGTACTTC	CASTSRVGKTQYF
-	TRBJ2-7	TRBV27	12	-	TGTGCCAGCAGGACAGGAGTTAACGAGCAGTACTTC	CASRTGVNEQYF
few	TRBJ2-3	TRBV5-4	18	TRBD2	TGTGCCAGCAGCCCGGGACTAGCGGGAGGGATTAGCACAGATACGCAGTATTTT	CASSPGLAGGISTDTQYF
-	TRBJ2-1	TRBV20-1	14	TRBD2	TGCAGTGCTAGACTGGGGGGGATTTACAATGAGCAGTTCTTC	CSARLGGIYNEQFF
-	TRBJ2-7	TRBV5-1	13	-	TGCGCCAGCAGCTTGGGTTTCGGGAACGAGCAGTACTTC	CASSLGFGNEQYF
-	TRBJ1-4	TRBV20-1	15	-	TGCAGTGCTAGAGTCCCCGGGGGTTCTAATGAAAAACTGTTTTTT	CSARVPGGSNEKLFF
-	TRBJ2-2	TRBV4-1	16	-	TGCGCCAGCAGCCTTACTCAAACGCCGTGGACCGGGGAGCTGTTTTTT	CASSLTQTPWTGELFF
many	TRBJ2-4	TRBV20-1	15	TRBD2	TGCAGTGCTAGGCCCCCGGGAGGGGGCAAAAACATTCAGTACTTC	CSARPPGGGKNIQYF
many	TRBJ2-1	TRBV9	17	-	TGTGCCAGCAGCGTAGTTGCTGGGGGACACCGTTCGGATGAGCAGTTCTTC	CASSVVAGGHRSDEQFF